Listed below are T cell receptor beta chains from one sample, sequenced in a study of T cell responses to AZD1222 COVID-19 vaccine. TCRdb's table, derived via immunoSEQ multiplex PCR, lists solely in-frame clones and lacks some. The sample holds 150,000 or so clones, roughly 92% seen once. The material sequenced was peripheral blood, taken 28 days after the second AZD1222 dose. These receptors came from an adult who received the AZD1222 COVID-19 vaccine. CDR3s include the opening cysteine and the closing phenylalanine or tryptophan. The order of the fields is CDR3 DNA, CDR3 protein, clone size, D gene, J gene, V gene. A D gene is named only where the DNA matches it firmly. The size field is filled for only some rows; it gives once, few, many or a size class.

CDR3 DNA: TGTGCCAGCAGTGACTTAGCGGGAGGGTCGAACACCGGGGAGCTGTTTTTT; CDR3 protein: CASSDLAGGSNTGELFF; clone size: NA; D gene: TRBD2; J gene: TRBJ2-2; V gene: TRBV6-4
CDR3 DNA: TGTGCCACCAGCGGGTATGGGGGGGTACGGGATTCCTACGAGCAGTACTTC; CDR3 protein: CATSGYGGVRDSYEQYF; clone size: NA; D gene: TRBD2; J gene: TRBJ2-7; V gene: TRBV15
CDR3 DNA: TGTGCCAGCAGTCCCCTCGGGGGGGGGACTGAAGCTTTCTTT; CDR3 protein: CASSPLGGGTEAFF; clone size: NA; D gene: NA; J gene: TRBJ1-1; V gene: TRBV6-5
CDR3 DNA: TGTGCCAGTAGTAAACTCTCCAAGCGGGAGGTGCCCCCCAATGAGCAGTTCTTC; CDR3 protein: CASSKLSKREVPPNEQFF; clone size: NA; D gene: TRBD2; J gene: TRBJ2-1; V gene: TRBV19
CDR3 DNA: TGTGCCAGCAGTTACCGCTCCTGGGGAACCACTGAAGCTTTCTTT; CDR3 protein: CASSYRSWGTTEAFF; clone size: NA; D gene: NA; J gene: TRBJ1-1; V gene: TRBV6-2/TRBV6-3
CDR3 DNA: TGTGCCAGCAGCTTGATCGGACACACTAATGAAAAACTGTTTTTT; CDR3 protein: CASSLIGHTNEKLFF; clone size: NA; D gene: NA; J gene: TRBJ1-4; V gene: TRBV5-8
CDR3 DNA: TGTGCCAGCAGTCAATGGGACAGGGCCAACACTGAAGCTTTCTTT; CDR3 protein: CASSQWDRANTEAFF; clone size: once; D gene: TRBD1; J gene: TRBJ1-1; V gene: TRBV28
CDR3 DNA: TGTGCCAGCACCCCTAGGGCGGCAGGGGGCTTGTGGCGGGGTGACGGGAATACGCAGTATTTT; CDR3 protein: CASTPRAAGGLWRGDGNTQYF; clone size: few; D gene: TRBD1; J gene: TRBJ2-3; V gene: TRBV27
CDR3 DNA: TGTGCCAGCAGCTTAGGAGGGGGCGGTATCTATGGCTACACCTTC; CDR3 protein: CASSLGGGGIYGYTF; clone size: few; D gene: TRBD1; J gene: TRBJ1-2; V gene: TRBV5-4
CDR3 DNA: TGTGCCAGCAGTCCCATGCTTGGGTGGGGGGAAAACACTGAAGCTTTCTTT; CDR3 protein: CASSPMLGWGENTEAFF; clone size: once; D gene: NA; J gene: TRBJ1-1; V gene: TRBV6-6
CDR3 DNA: TGCGCCAGCAGCTTGGTGACAGGGGACGATGGCTACACCTTC; CDR3 protein: CASSLVTGDDGYTF; clone size: NA; D gene: TRBD1; J gene: TRBJ1-2; V gene: TRBV5-1